This is a list of T cell receptor beta chains from one sample in a study of siplizumab effects on memory and regulatory T cells. Produced via immunoSEQ multiplex PCR; TCRdb's table is partial and in-frame only. The repertoire holds 55,000 to 70,000 clones, with 93% as singletons. Material for sequencing was CD8+ T cells sorted from blood. These receptors were collected from a human donor in good health. The CDR3 runs from the conserved cysteine through the conserved F or W. Each record gives: clone size, J gene, D gene, V gene, CDR3 DNA, CDR3 protein. A D gene is named only where the DNA matches it firmly. Only some rows state a clone size, as once, few, many or a class for expanded clones.

-,TRBJ1-1,-,TRBV9,TGTGCCAGCAGCGTTGGGGGGGCCACTGAAGCTTTCTTT,CASSVGGATEAFF
-,TRBJ1-1,-,TRBV15,TGTGCCACCAGCAGCCAGGTTAACACTGAAGCTTTCTTT,CATSSQVNTEAFF
-,TRBJ2-7,-,TRBV10-1,TGCGCCAGCAGTGAGTCGGGGTACGAGCAGTACTTC,CASSESGYEQYF
-,TRBJ2-4,TRBD2,TRBV13,TGTGCCAGCAGCGAACAGCTAGCGGGAGTAGCCAAAAACATTCAGTACTTC,CASSEQLAGVAKNIQYF
-,TRBJ2-3,TRBD1,TRBV7-8,TGTGCCAGCAGCCCCGGGACAGGCTTCACAGATACGCAGTATTTT,CASSPGTGFTDTQYF
-,TRBJ1-2,-,TRBV29-1,TGCAGCGTGAGGGACGGCTATGGCTACACCTTC,CSVRDGYGYTF
-,TRBJ1-1,-,TRBV28,TGTGCCAGCAGTTTGAGAGGGGGGTACACTGAAGCTTTCTTT,CASSLRGGYTEAFF
-,TRBJ2-1,TRBD2,TRBV4-1,TGCGCCAGCAGCCAAAGACTAGCGGGAGACAACAATGAGCAGTTCTTC,CASSQRLAGDNNEQFF
-,TRBJ2-7,-,TRBV27,TGTGCCAGCAGTTTAGGCAGATACTACGAGCAGTACTTC,CASSLGRYYEQYF
-,TRBJ2-1,TRBD1,TRBV7-3,TGTGCCAGCAGATCCCCCGGGACAGCTTCCAATGAGCAGTTCTTC,CASRSPGTASNEQFF
-,TRBJ2-3,-,TRBV7-3,TGTGCCAGCAGCCCGGGGCCGTGGACAGATACGCAGTATTTT,CASSPGPWTDTQYF
once,TRBJ2-1,-,TRBV7-3,TGTGCCAGCAGCTTAGGGGCGTACAATGAGCAGTTCTTC,CASSLGAYNEQFF
-,TRBJ2-7,-,TRBV11-3,TGTGCCAGCAGCTTAGACCCCTTACCCCAATACGAGCAGTACTTC,CASSLDPLPQYEQYF
-,TRBJ2-1,TRBD2,TRBV14,TGTGCCAGCAGCCAAGGAAGCGGGATCTCCTACAATGAGCAGTTCTTC,CASSQGSGISYNEQFF
-,TRBJ2-7,TRBD2,TRBV9,TGTGCCAGCAGCGCCACCACCACCGGGACTAGCGGCGAGCAGTACTTC,CASSATTTGTSGEQYF
-,TRBJ2-3,TRBD1,TRBV7-8,TGTGCCAGCAGACCGGGACAGGGATCAGATACGCAGTATTTT,CASRPGQGSDTQYF
-,TRBJ1-2,-,TRBV5-5,TGTGCCAGTTATGGGAGAGGTGGCTACACCTTC,CASYGRGGYTF
-,TRBJ2-7,-,TRBV30,TGTGCCTGGAGTTTAGGTGGGGGGTACGAGCAGTACTTC,CAWSLGGGYEQYF
-,TRBJ1-1,TRBD1,TRBV4-3,TGCGCCAGCAGCCAAGAGAGGGCCGGGACAGGCTACACTGAAGCTTTCTTT,CASSQERAGTGYTEAFF
-,TRBJ2-2,-,TRBV27,TGTGCCAGCAGTTTGAGAGCCGCGAACACCGGGGAGCTGTTTTTT,CASSLRAANTGELFF
-,TRBJ1-1,TRBD1,TRBV4-1,TGCGCCAGCAGCCAAGCGGACAGGGGGAACACTGAAGCTTTCTTT,CASSQADRGNTEAFF
-,TRBJ2-7,TRBD2,TRBV30,TGTGCCTGGAGTGGGCTAGCGGGAGCCGAGCAGTACTTC,CAWSGLAGAEQYF
-,TRBJ2-7,-,TRBV12-5,TGTGCTAGTGGTTTGGTGAACTACTACGAGCAGTACTTC,CASGLVNYYEQYF
-,TRBJ1-2,TRBD1,TRBV30,TGTGCCTGGAGCCGACCGGCAGGGGGTAACTATGGCTACACCTTC,CAWSRPAGGNYGYTF
-,TRBJ2-1,TRBD1,TRBV6-5,TGTGCCAGCCGACAGGGTGGGGCCTACAATGAGCAGTTCTTC,CASRQGGAYNEQFF
once,TRBJ1-1,TRBD1,TRBV27,TGTGCCAGCAGTCAACCCGGGACAGGGAACACTGAAGCTTTCTTT,CASSQPGTGNTEAFF
-,TRBJ1-4,-,TRBV6-6,TGTGCCAGCACTTTACAGGCAGGGAGTGAAAAACTGTTTTTT,CASTLQAGSEKLFF
once,TRBJ1-5,TRBD1,TRBV28,TGTGCCAGCACTGGGACAGGGTCTAATCAGCCCCAGCATTTT,CASTGTGSNQPQHF
-,TRBJ2-7,TRBD2,TRBV7-9,TGTGCCAGCAGCTCTACGGGCGGGAGGGCCTCATACGAGCAGTACTTC,CASSSTGGRASYEQYF
-,TRBJ2-1,TRBD2,TRBV7-3,TGTGCCAGCAGCGGGGCGGGAGGGCCCACGGAGCAGTTCTTC,CASSGAGGPTEQFF
-,TRBJ1-3,-,TRBV5-1,TGCGCCAGCACGGACGCTGGAAACACCATATATTTT,CASTDAGNTIYF
-,TRBJ1-5,-,TRBV28,TGTGCCAGCAGTCCGACATTTAGCAATCAGCCCCAGCATTTT,CASSPTFSNQPQHF
-,TRBJ2-4,-,TRBV27,TGTGCCAGCAGTTCCCTCCAAGGCTGGGCCAAAAACATTCAGTACTTC,CASSSLQGWAKNIQYF
-,TRBJ2-7,-,TRBV28,TGTGCCAGCACTGAGACGGGGACCTACGAGCAGTACTTC,CASTETGTYEQYF
once,TRBJ2-7,TRBD2,TRBV11-2,TGTGCCAGCAGCTTTGGGGGGGGAAGGGGCGAGCAGTACTTC,CASSFGGGRGEQYF
-,TRBJ2-7,TRBD1,TRBV27,TGTGCCAGCAGTTTGGGGACAGCCTACGAGCAGTACTTC,CASSLGTAYEQYF
-,TRBJ2-1,-,TRBV4-2,TGTGCCAGCAGCCGTGACCAGAACAATGAGCAGTTCTTC,CASSRDQNNEQFF
-,TRBJ2-7,TRBD1,TRBV7-9,TGTGCCAGCAGCTGGGAGGACAGGGACCACGAGCAGTACTTC,CASSWEDRDHEQYF
-,TRBJ1-1,TRBD1,TRBV9,TGTGCCAGCAGCACCCGGGACAGCACTGAAGCTTTCTTT,CASSTRDSTEAFF
-,TRBJ1-1,-,TRBV7-6,TGTGCCAGCAGCCGCGGGAGGGGTGACACTGAAGCTTTCTTT,CASSRGRGDTEAFF